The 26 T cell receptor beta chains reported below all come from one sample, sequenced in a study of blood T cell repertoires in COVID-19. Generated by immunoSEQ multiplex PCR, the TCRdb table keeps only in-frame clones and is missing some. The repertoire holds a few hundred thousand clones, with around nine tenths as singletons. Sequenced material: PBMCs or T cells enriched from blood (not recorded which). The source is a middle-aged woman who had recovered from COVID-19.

CDR3 loop: CASRTSRDRYNEQFF. The CDR3 bases are TGTGCCAGTAGAACAAGCCGGGACAGATACAATGAGCAGTTCTTC. V is TRBV19 and J is TRBJ2-1, with TRBD1 matching 7 bases. The germline gives CDR1 LNHDA, CDR2 SQIVND (reference sequence). The V gene end was trimmed by 6 bases and the J gene end by 4 bases; junction bases not matched to a gene: 9. CDR3 length: 15 amino acids.

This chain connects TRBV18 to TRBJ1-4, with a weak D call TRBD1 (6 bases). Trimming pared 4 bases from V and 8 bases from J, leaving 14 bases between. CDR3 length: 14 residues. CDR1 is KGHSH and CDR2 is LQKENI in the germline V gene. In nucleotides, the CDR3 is TGTGCCAGCTCACTAATACAGGGAGAGGAAAAACTGTTTTTT. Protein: CASSLIQGEEKLFF. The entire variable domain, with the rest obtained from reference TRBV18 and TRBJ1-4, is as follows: NAGVMQNPRHLVRRRGQEARLRCSPMKGHSHVYWYRQLPEEGLKFMVYLQKENIIDESGMPKERFSAEFPKEGPSILRIQQVVRGDSAAYFCASSLIQGEEKLFFGSGTQLSVL.

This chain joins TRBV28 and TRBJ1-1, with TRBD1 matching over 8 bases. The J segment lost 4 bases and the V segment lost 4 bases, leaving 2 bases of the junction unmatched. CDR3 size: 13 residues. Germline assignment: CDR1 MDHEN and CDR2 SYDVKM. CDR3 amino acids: CASSSGGTTEAFF. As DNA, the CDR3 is TGTGCCAGCAGTTCAGGGGGCACCACTGAAGCTTTCTTT.

CDR3 region: CASSPGQGNTEAFF. CDR3 nucleotides: TGTGCCAGCAGCCCGGGACAGGGGAACACTGAAGCTTTCTTT. The J gene is TRBJ1-1, the V gene TRBV11-2; 9 positions match TRBD1. The trim removed 5 bases at V and 1 base at J, leaving 2 bases unmatched. CDR1 is SGHAT, CDR2 FQNNGV, per germline. The CDR3 has 14 residues.

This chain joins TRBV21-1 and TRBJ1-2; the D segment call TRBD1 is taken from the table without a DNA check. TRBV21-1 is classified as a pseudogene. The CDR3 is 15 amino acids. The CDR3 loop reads CASSSRRGSHYGYTF. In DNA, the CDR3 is TGTGCCAGCAGCAGTCGCAGGGGGTCCCACTATGGCTACACCTTC.

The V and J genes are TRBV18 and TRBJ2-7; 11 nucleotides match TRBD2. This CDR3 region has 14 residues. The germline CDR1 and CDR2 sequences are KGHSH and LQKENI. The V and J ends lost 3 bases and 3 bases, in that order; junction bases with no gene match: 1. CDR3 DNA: TGTGCCAGCTCACCGGGGACTAGCGGCTACGAGCAGTACTTC. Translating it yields CASSPGTSGYEQYF.

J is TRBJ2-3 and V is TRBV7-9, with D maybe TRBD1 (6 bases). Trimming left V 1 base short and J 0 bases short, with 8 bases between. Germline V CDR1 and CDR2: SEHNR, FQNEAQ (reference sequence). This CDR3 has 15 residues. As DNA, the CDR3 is TGTGCCAGCAGCTTAGAGGGGGTTAGCACAGATACGCAGTATTTT. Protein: CASSLEGVSTDTQYF.

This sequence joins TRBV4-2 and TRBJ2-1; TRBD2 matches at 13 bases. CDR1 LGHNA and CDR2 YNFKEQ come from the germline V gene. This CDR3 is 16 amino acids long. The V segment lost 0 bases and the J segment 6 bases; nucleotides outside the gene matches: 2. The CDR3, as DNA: TGTGCCAGCAGCCAAGAGACTAGCGGGAGGAGCAATGAGCAGTTCTTC. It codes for CASSQETSGRSNEQFF.

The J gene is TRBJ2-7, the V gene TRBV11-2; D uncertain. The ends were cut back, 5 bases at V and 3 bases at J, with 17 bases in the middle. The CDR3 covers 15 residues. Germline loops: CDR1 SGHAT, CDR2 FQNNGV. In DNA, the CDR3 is TGTGCCAGCAGCCCTTCAGGAACCGCCTTCTACGAGCAGTACTTC. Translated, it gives CASSPSGTAFYEQYF.

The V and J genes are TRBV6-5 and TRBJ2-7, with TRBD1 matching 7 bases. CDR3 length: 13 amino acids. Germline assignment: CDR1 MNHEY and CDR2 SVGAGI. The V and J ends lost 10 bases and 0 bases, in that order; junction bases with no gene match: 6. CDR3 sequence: CATSTGSSYEQYF. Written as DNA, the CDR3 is TGTGCCACCTCGACAGGGAGCTCCTACGAGCAGTACTTC.

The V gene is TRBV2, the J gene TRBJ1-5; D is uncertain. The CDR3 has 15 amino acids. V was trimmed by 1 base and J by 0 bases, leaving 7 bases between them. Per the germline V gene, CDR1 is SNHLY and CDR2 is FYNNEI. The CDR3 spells CASSEVRYSNQPQHF. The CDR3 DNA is TGTGCCAGCAGTGAAGTCAGGTATAGCAATCAGCCCCAGCATTTT.

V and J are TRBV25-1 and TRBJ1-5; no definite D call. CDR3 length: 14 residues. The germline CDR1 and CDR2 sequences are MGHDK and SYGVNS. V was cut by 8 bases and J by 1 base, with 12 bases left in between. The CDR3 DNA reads TGTGCCAGCTCCTCAGCGGTCAGCAATCAGCCCCAGCATTTT. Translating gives CASSSAVSNQPQHF.

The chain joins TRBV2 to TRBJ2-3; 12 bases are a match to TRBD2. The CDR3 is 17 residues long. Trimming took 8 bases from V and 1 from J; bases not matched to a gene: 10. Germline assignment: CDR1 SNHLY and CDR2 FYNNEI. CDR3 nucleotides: TGTGCCAGCCTCGGGCTAGCGGGAGGGAAAGGCACAGATACGCAGTATTTT. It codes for CASLGLAGGKGTDTQYF. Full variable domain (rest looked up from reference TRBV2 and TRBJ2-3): EPEVTQTPSHQVTQMGQEVILRCVPISNHLYFYWYRQILGQKVEFLVSFYNNEISEKSEIFDDQFSVERPDGSNFTLKIRSTKLEDSAMYFCASLGLAGGKGTDTQYFGPGTRLTVL.

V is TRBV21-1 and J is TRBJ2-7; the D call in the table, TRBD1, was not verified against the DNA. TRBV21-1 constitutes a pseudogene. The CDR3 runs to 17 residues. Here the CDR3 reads CASSKSQVTGPGYEQYF. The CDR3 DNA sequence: TGTGCCAGCAGCAAAAGCCAGGTGACAGGCCCGGGGTACGAGCAGTACTTC.

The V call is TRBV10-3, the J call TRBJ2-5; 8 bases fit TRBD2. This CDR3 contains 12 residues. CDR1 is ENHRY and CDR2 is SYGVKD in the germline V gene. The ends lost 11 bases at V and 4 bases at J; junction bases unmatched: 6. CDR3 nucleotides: TGTGCCCCGGGACTAGGAGGAGAGACCCAGTACTTC. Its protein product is CAPGLGGETQYF.

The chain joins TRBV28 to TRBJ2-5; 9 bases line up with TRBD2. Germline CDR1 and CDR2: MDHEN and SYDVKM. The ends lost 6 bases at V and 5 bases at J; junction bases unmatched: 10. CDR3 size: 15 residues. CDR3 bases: TGTGCCAGCAGAAAAGCGGGAGGAGGGTCTGAGACCCAGTACTTC. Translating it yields CASRKAGGGSETQYF.

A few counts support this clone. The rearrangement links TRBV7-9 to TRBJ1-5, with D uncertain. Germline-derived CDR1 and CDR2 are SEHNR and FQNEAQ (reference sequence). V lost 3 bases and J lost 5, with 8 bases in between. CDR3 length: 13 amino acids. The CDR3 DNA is TGTGCCAGCAGCTTGAGTATCGATCAGCCCCAGCATTTT. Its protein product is CASSLSIDQPQHF.

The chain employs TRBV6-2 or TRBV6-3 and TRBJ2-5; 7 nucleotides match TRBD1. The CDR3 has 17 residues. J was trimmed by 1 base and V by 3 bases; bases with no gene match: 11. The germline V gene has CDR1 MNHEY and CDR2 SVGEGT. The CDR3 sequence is CASSYEDRRIVQETQYF. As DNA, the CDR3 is TGTGCCAGCAGTTATGAGGACAGGCGCATTGTCCAAGAGACCCAGTACTTC.

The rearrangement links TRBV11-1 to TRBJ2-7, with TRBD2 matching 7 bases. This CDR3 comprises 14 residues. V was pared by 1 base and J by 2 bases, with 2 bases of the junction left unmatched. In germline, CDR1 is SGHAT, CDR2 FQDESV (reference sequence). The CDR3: CASSLGLAAYEQYF. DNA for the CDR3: TGTGCCAGCAGCTTAGGACTAGCAGCCTACGAGCAGTACTTC.

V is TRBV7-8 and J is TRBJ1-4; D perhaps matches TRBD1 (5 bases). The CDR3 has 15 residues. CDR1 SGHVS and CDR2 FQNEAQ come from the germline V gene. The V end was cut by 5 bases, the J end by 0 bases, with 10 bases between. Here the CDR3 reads CASSPQGATNEKLFF. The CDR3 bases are TGTGCCAGCAGCCCGCAGGGTGCAACTAATGAAAAACTGTTTTTT.

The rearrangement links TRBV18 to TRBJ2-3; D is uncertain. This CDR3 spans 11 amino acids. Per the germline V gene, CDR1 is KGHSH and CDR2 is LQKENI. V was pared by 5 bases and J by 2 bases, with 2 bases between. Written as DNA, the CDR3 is TGTGCCAGCTCATACACAGATACGCAGTATTTT. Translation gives CASSYTDTQYF.

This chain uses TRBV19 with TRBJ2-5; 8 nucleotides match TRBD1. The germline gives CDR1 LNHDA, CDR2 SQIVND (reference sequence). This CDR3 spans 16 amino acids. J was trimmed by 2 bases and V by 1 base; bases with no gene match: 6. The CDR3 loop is CASSIVTGVVQETQYF. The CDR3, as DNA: TGTGCCAGTAGTATAGTGACAGGGGTTGTACAAGAGACCCAGTACTTC.

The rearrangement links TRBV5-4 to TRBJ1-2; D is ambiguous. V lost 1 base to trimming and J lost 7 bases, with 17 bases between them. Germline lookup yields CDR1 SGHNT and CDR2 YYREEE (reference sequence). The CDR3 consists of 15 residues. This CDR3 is CASSLSLQPSFGYTF. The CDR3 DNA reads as TGTGCCAGCAGCTTGTCCTTACAGCCCTCTTTTGGCTACACCTTC.

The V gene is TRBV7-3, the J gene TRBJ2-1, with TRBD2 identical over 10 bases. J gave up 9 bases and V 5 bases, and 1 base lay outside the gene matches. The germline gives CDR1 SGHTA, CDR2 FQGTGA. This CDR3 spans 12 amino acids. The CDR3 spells CASSRLAGEQFF. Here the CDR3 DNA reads TGTGCCAGCAGCCGACTAGCGGGTGAGCAGTTCTTC.

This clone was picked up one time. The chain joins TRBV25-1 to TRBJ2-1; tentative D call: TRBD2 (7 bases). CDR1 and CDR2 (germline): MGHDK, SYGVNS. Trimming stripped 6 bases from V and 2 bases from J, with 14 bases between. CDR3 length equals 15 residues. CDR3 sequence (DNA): TGTGCCAGCAGGGCTGGGGGGGGCCCCTACAATGAGCAGTTCTTC. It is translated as CASRAGGGPYNEQFF.

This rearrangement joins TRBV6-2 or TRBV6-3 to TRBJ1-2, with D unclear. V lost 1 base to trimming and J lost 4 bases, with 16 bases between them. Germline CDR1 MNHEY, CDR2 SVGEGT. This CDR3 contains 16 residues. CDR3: CASSYFGGNLGYGYTF. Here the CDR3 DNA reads TGTGCCAGCAGTTACTTCGGAGGGAACTTAGGCTATGGCTACACCTTC.